Listed here are 8 T cell receptor beta chains from one sample, sequenced in a study of blood T cell repertoires in COVID-19. Sequencing used immunoSEQ multiplex PCR; TCRdb keeps in-frame clones, though not all of them. The sample lists 150,000 to 200,000 clones; roughly three quarters were seen once. The sequencing input was peripheral blood. These receptors all come from a man in his sixties with active or convalescent COVID-19.

V usage is TRBV7-2 and J usage is TRBJ2-1; D possibly corresponds to TRBD2 (5 bases). Trimming shortened V by 0 bases and J by 5 bases, and 14 bases separated the two germline ends. Germline CDR1 and CDR2: SGHTA and FQGNSA. The CDR3 has 16 amino acids. This chain's CDR3 is CASSLAFGGSNNEQFF. Here the CDR3 DNA reads TGTGCCAGCAGCTTAGCTTTCGGCGGGTCTAACAATGAGCAGTTCTTC.

The sample holds one count of this clone. The CDR3 region is CASSELAGVSSEYF. CDR3 coding DNA: TGTGCCAGCAGTGAGTTAGCGGGAGTCAGTAGTGAGTACTTC. This rearrangement joins TRBV2 to TRBJ2-7, with 9 bases lining up with TRBD2. This CDR3 region has 14 residues. V lost 3 bases to trimming and J lost 11 bases; unmatched junction nucleotides: 11. Germline CDR1 reads SNHLY; CDR2 reads FYNNEI.

The DNA of the CDR3 is TGTGCCAGCAGCCAAGATGGGGACAGGGTCAATCAGCCCCAGCATTTT. Translated: CASSQDGDRVNQPQHF. The chain employs TRBV14 and TRBJ1-5; the match to TRBD1 covers 9 bases. The germline CDR1 and CDR2 sequences are SGHDN and FVKESK. This CDR3 region has 16 residues. J gave up 3 bases and V 0 bases, and 3 bases lay outside the gene matches.

V usage is TRBV19 and J usage is TRBJ2-4; TRBD2 aligns across 10 bases. Germline loops: CDR1 LNHDA, CDR2 SQIVND (reference sequence). The CDR3 has 15 amino acids. V lost 0 bases to trimming and J lost 10 bases; unmatched junction nucleotides: 6. The CDR3: CASSIDVASGSIQYF. The CDR3 nucleotides read TGTGCCAGTAGTATAGATGTAGCTAGCGGGAGTATTCAGTACTTC. The full variable domain, its missing parts supplied by reference TRBV19 and TRBJ2-4, is DGGITQSPKYLFRKEGQNVTLSCEQNLNHDAMYWYRQDPGQGLRLIYYSQIVNDFQKGDIAEGYSVSREKKESFPLTVTSAQKNPTAFYLCASSIDVASGSIQYFGAGTRLSVL.

The CDR3 loop reads CASSPGQFATNEKLFF. CDR3 nucleotide sequence: TGTGCCAGCAGCCCTGGACAGTTTGCAACTAATGAAAAACTGTTTTTT. The chain is built from TRBV7-6 and TRBJ1-4; tentatively, D is TRBD1 (6 bases). Trimming removed 5 bases at V and 0 bases at J, with 13 bases between. This CDR3 region has 16 residues. From germline, CDR1 is SGHVS and CDR2 FNYEAQ.

The chain has TRBV9 and TRBJ2-3; D might be TRBD2 (6 bases). The germline V gene encodes CDR1 SGDLS and CDR2 YYNGEE. The V and J ends lost 2 bases and 2 bases respectively, with 21 bases between them. The CDR3 is 18 residues long. The CDR3: CASSVRPGGEEYTDTQYF. DNA for the CDR3: TGTGCCAGCAGCGTCCGGCCGGGCGGGGAGGAGTACACAGATACGCAGTATTTT. Variable domain in full (rest from reference TRBV9 and TRBJ2-3): DSGVTQTPKHLITATGQRVTLRCSPRSGDLSVYWYQQSLDQGLQFLIQYYNGEERAKGNILERFSAQQFPDLHSELNLSSLELGDSALYFCASSVRPGGEEYTDTQYFGPGTRLTVL.

The rearrangement joins TRBV6-5 to TRBJ2-7; the D gene is possibly TRBD1 (6 bases). The ends were cut back, 6 bases at V and 3 bases at J, with 15 bases in the middle. Per germline, CDR1 MNHEY and CDR2 SVGAGI. The CDR3 runs 14 residues. CDR3 region: CASRKQGTFYEQYF. The DNA of the CDR3 is TGTGCCAGCAGGAAACAGGGAACCTTCTACGAGCAGTACTTC.

This rearrangement joins TRBV7-9 to TRBJ2-7, with 7 bases lining up with TRBD1. This CDR3 spans 16 amino acids. Germline V gene sequence: CDR1 SEHNR, CDR2 FQNEAQ (reference sequence). V lost 4 bases and J lost 5; bases outside the gene matches: 14. CDR3 protein: CASSSTTGSSPNEQYF. CDR3 sequence (DNA): TGTGCCAGCAGCTCGACGACAGGGTCCTCCCCCAACGAGCAGTACTTC.